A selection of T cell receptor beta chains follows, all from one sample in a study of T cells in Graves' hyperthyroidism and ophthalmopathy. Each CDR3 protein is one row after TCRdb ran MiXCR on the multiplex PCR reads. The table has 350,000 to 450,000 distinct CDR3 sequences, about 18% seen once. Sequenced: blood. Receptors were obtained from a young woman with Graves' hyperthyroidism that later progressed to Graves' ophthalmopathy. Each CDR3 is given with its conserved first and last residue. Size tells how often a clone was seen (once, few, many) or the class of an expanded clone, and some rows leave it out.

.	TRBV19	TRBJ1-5	CASSVRTGWYSNQPQHF
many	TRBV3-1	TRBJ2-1	CASSQGDNEQFF
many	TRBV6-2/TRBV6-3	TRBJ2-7	CASSHSGEQYF
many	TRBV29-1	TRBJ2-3	CSVEPGNTDTQYF
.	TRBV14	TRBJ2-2	CASSQEGFTGELFF
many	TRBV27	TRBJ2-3	CASSFGLGANTQYF
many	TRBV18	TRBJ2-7	CASSPRPGPYEQYF
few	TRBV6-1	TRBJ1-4	CASSANKGGVEKLFF
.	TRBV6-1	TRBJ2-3	CASTPGQGGGDTQYF
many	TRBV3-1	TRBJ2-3	CASSLSTGANTDTQYF
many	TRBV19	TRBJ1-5	CASSPPDYSNQPQHF
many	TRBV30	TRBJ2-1	CAWNRVNEQFF
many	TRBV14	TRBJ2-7	CASSQDYNEQYF
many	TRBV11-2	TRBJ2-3	CASNRGADTQYF
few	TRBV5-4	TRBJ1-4	CASSPPGGEGKLFF
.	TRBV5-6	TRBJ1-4	CACSRTGTVSLKREKLFF
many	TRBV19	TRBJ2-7	CASSWGQDTYEQYF
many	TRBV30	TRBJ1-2	CAWGSGTTPYGYTF
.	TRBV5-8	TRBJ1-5	CASSLGRHSNQPQHF
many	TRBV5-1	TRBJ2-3	CASSFGQGTDTQYF